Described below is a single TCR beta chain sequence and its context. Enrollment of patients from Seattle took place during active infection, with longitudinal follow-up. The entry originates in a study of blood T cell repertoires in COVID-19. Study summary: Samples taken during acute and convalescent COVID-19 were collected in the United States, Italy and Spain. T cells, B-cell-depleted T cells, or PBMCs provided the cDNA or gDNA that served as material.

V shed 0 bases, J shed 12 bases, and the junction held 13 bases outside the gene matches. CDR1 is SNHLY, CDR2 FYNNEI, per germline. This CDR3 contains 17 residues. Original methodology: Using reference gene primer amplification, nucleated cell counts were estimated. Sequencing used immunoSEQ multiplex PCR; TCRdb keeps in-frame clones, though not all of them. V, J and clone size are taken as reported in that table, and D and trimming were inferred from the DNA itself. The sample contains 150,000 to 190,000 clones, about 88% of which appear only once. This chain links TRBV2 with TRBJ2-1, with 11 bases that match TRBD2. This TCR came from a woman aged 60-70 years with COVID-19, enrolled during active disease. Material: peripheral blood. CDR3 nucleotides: TGTGCCAGCAGTGAAGCGATCCTAGCGGGAGGCCCCATCGGGCAGTTCTTC. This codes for CASSEAILAGGPIGQFF.